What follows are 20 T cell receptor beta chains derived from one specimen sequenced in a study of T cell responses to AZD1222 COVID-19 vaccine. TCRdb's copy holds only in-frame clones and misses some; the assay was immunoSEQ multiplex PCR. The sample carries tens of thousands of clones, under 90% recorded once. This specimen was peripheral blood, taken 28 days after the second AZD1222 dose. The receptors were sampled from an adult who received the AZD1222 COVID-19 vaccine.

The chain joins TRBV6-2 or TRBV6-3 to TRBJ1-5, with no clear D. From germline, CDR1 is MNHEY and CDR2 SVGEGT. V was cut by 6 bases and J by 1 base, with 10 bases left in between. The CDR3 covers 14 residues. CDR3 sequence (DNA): TGTGCCAGCAGCGGGATTTGGAGCAATCAGCCCCAGCATTTT. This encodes CASSGIWSNQPQHF.

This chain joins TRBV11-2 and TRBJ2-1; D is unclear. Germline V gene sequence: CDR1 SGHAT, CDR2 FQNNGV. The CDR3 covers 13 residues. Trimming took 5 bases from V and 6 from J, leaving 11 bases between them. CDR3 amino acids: CASSPRALNEQFF. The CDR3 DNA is TGTGCCAGCAGCCCACGGGCCCTCAATGAGCAGTTCTTC.

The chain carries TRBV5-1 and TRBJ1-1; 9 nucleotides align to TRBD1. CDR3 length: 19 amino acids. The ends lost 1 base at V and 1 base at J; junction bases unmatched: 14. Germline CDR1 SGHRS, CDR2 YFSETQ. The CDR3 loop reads CASSLWGTGTTTGNTEAFF. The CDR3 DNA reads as TGCGCCAGCAGCTTGTGGGGGACAGGGACCACGACGGGGAACACTGAAGCTTTCTTT. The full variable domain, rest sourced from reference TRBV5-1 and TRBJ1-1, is KAGVTQTPRYLIKTRGQQVTLSCSPISGHRSVSWYQQTPGQGLQFLFEYFSETQRNKGNFPGRFSGRQFSNSRSEMNVSTLELGDSALYLCASSLWGTGTTTGNTEAFFGQGTRLTVV.

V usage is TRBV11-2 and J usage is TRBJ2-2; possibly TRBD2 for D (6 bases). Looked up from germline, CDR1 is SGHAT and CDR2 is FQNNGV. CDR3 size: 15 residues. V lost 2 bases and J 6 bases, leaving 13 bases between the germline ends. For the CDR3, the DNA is TGTGCCAGCAGCTTAAAGTCGTGGGGGGCCGGGGAGCTGTTTTTT. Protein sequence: CASSLKSWGAGELFF.

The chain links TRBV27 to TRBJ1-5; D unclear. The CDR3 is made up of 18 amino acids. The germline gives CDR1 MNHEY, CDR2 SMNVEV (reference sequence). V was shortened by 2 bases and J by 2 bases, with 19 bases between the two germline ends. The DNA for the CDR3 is TGTGCCAGCAGTTTAGGGTTAGGGTTGGGAAGCGGCAATCAGCCCCAGCATTTT. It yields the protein CASSLGLGLGSGNQPQHF.

CDR3 in amino acids: CASSDGGLYGYTF. The DNA of the CDR3 is TGTGCCAGCTCGGACGGGGGTCTCTATGGCTACACCTTC. The V call is TRBV18, the J call TRBJ1-2; tentatively, D is TRBD1 (5 bases). Germline V CDR1 and CDR2: KGHSH, LQKENI. The CDR3 is 13 residues long. V was pared by 6 bases and J by 4 bases, with 12 bases between.

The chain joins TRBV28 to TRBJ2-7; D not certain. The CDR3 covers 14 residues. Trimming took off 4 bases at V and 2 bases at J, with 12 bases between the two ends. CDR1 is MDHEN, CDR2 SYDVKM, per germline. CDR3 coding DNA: TGTGCCAGCAGTTCCCCCATGGTACCCTACGAGCAGTACTTC. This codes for CASSSPMVPYEQYF.

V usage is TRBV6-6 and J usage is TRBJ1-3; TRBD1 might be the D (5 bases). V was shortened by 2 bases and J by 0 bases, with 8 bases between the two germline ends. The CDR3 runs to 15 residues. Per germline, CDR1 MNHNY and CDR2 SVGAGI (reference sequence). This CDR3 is CASSYGQISGNTIYF. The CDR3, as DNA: TGTGCCAGCAGTTACGGACAAATCTCTGGAAACACCATATATTTT.

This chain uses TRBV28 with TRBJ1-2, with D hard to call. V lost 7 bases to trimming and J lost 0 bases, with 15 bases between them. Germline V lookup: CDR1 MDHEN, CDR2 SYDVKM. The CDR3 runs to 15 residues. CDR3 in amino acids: CASNGGGLANYGYTF. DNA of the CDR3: TGTGCCAGCAATGGTGGAGGGTTAGCTAACTATGGCTACACCTTC.

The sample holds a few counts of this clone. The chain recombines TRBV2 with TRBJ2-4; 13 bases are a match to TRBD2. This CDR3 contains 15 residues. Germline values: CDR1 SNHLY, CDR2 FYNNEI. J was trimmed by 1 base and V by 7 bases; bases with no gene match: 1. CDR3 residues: CASMGLAGAKNIQYF. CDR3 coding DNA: TGTGCCAGCATGGGACTAGCGGGGGCCAAAAACATTCAGTACTTC.

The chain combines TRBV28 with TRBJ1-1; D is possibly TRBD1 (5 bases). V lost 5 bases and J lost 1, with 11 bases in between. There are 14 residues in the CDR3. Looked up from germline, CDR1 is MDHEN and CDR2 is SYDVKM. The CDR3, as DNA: TGTGCCAGCAGTCCAGCGGGGCCGAACACTGAAGCTTTCTTT. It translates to CASSPAGPNTEAFF.

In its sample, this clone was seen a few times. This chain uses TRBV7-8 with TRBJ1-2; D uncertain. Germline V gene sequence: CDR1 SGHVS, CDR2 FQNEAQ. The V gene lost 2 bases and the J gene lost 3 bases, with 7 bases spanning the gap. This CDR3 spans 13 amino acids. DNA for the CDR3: TGTGCCAGCAGCTTACGGGGAGACTATGGCTACACCTTC. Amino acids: CASSLRGDYGYTF.

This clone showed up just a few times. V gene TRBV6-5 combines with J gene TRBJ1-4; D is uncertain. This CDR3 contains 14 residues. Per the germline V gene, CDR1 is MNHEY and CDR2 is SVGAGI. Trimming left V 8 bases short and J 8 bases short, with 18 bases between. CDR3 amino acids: CASSPSAEWEKLFF. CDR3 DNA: TGTGCCAGCTCCCCAAGCGCTGAATGGGAAAAACTGTTTTTT.

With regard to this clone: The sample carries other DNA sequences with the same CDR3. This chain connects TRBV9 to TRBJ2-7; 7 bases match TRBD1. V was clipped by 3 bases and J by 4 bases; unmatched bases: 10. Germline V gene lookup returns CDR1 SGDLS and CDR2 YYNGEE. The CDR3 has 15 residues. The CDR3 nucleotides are TGTGCCAGCAGCGGACCGGAGGACAGGAGATACGAGCAGTACTTC. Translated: CASSGPEDRRYEQYF.

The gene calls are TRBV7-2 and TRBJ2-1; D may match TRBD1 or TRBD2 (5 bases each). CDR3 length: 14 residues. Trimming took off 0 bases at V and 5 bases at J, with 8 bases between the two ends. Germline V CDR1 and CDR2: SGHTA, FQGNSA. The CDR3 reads CASSLARENNEQFF. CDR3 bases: TGTGCCAGCAGCTTAGCCAGGGAGAACAATGAGCAGTTCTTC. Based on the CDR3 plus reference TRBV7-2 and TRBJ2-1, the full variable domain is GAGVSQSPSNKVTEKGKDVELRCDPISGHTALYWYRQSLGQGLEFLIYFQGNSAPDKSGLPSDRFSAERTGGSVSTLTIQRTQQEDSAVYLCASSLARENNEQFFGPGTRLTVL.

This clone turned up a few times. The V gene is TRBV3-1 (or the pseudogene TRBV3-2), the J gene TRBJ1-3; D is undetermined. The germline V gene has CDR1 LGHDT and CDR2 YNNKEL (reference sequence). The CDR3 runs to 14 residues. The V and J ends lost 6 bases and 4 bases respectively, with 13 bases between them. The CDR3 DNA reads TGTGCCAGCAGTGTTAGAGGTGGGGGAAACACCATATATTTT. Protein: CASSVRGGGNTIYF.

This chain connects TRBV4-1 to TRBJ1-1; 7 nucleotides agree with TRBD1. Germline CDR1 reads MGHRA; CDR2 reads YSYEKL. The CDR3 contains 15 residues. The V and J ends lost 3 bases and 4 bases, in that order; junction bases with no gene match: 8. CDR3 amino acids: CASSQAGTVPTEAFF. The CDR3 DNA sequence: TGCGCCAGCAGCCAGGCCGGGACAGTACCCACTGAAGCTTTCTTT.

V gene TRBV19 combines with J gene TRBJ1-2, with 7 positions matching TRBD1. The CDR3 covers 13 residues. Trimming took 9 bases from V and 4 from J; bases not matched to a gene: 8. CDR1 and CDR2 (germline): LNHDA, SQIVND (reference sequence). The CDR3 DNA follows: TGTGCCAGCCGGGACAGTTTAGTCTATGGCTACACCTTC. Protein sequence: CASRDSLVYGYTF.

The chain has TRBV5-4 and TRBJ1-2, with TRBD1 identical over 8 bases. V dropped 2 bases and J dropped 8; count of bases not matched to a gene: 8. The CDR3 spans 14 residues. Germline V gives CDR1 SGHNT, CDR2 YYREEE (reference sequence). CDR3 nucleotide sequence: TGTGCCAGCAGCTTCCGGGACAGGCGCCGCGGCTACACCTTC. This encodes CASSFRDRRRGYTF.

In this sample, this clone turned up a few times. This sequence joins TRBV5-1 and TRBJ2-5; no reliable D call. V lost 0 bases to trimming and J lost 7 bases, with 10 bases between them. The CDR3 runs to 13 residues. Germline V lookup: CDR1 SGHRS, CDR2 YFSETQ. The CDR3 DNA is TGCGCCAGCAGCTTGGACGAGATGGGGACCCAGTACTTC. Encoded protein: CASSLDEMGTQYF.